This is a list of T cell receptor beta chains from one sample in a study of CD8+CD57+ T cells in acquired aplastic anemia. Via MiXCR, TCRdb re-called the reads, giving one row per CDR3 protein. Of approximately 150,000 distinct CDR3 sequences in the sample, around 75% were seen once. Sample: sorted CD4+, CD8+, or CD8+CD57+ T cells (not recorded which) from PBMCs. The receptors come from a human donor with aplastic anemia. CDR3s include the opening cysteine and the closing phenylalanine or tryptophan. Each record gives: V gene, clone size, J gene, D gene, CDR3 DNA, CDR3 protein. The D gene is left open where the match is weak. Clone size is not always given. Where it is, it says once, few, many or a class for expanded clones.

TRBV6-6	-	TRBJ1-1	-	TGTGCCAGCAGTTACGACCAGGAAAACACTGAAGCTTTCTTT	CASSYDQENTEAFF
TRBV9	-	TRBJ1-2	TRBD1	TGTGCCAGCAGCCTTCGGACAGGGGGCGACGGTGGCTACACCTTC	CASSLRTGGDGGYTF
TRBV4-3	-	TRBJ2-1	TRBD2	TGCGCCAGCAGCCACCCCCGGGGGGAGGAGCAGTTCTTC	CASSHPRGEEQFF
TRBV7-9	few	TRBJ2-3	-	TGTGCCAGCAGCCATACACAAGGGCCGAAGTCCACAGATACGCAGTATTTT	CASSHTQGPKSTDTQYF
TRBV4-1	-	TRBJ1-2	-	TGCGCCAGCAGCCAACGAGTGGACATCTCCTATGGCTACACCTTC	CASSQRVDISYGYTF
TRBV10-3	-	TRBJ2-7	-	TGTGCCATTCAGGGGTCGTCGACATCCTACGAGCAGTACTTC	CAIQGSSTSYEQYF
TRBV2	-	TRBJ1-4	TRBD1	TGTGCCAGCAGCGGGACAGTAACAACTAATGAAAAACTGTTTTTT	CASSGTVTTNEKLFF
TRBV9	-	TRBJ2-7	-	TGTGCCAGCAGCTTATCGGACTCCTACGAGCAGTACTTC	CASSLSDSYEQYF
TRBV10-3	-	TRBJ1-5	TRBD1	TGTGCCATCAGTGAGAGCAGGGGGGATCAGCCCCAGCATTTT	CAISESRGDQPQHF
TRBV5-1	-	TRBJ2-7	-	TGCGCCAGCAGCCTCAACGTCGGTGCGGCTAGACTCAGCTCCTACGAGCAGTACTTC	CASSLNVGAARLSSYEQYF
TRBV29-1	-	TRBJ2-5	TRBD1	TGCAGCGGCAGGGGGCCGGAGACCCAGTACTTC	CSGRGPETQYF
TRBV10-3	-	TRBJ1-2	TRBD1	TGTGCCATCAGAGGTGGTGGAGACAGGGCGCAGGGCTACACCTTC	CAIRGGGDRAQGYTF
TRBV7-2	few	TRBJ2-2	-	TGTGCCAGCAGCTTGTCCTATACTCACACCGGGGAGCTGTTTTTT	CASSLSYTHTGELFF
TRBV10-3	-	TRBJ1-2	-	TGTGCCATCAGGCTCCATAACAGGGAGGGCTACACCTTC	CAIRLHNREGYTF
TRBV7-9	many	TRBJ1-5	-	TGTGCCAGCAGCTTAGTAGCGAGGAATAGCAATCAGCCCCAGCATTTT	CASSLVARNSNQPQHF
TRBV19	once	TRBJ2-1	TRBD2	TGTGCCAGTAGTACAGGACTAGCGGGAACTGACAATGAGCAGTTCTTC	CASSTGLAGTDNEQFF
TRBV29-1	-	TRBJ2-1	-	TGCAGCGTTCCCGGCCCCGGATGGAATGAGCAGTTCTTC	CSVPGPGWNEQFF
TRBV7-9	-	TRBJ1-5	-	TGTGCCAGCACACGGGCCGACCCCAATCAGCCCCAGCATTTT	CASTRADPNQPQHF
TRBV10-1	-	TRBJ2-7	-	TGCGCCAGCAATGGACGTATCTCCTACGAGCAGTACTTC	CASNGRISYEQYF
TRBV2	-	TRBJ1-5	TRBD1	TGTGCCAGCAGGGGAGACAGGGTCCATCAGCCCCAGCATTTT	CASRGDRVHQPQHF
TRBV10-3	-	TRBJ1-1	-	TGTGCCATCAGTGGACAGTTGAACACTGAAGCTTTCTTT	CAISGQLNTEAFF
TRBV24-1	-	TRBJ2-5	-	TGTGCCACCAGTGATAATTGGGGCAAAGAGACCCAGTACTTC	CATSDNWGKETQYF
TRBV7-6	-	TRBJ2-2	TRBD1	TGTGCCAGCAGCCTGACAGGGGCCGGGGAGCTGTTTTTT	CASSLTGAGELFF
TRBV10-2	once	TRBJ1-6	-	TGCGCCAGCAGGTTGTCTGAGGGTAATTCACCCCTCCACTTT	CASRLSEGNSPLHF
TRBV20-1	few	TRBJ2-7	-	TGCAGTGCTAGACGAGCGCTAGCGCCCTACGAGCAGTACTTC	CSARRALAPYEQYF
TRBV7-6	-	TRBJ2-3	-	TGTGCCAGCAGCTTAGAGGGGTTAGCAAGCACAGATACGCAGTATTTT	CASSLEGLASTDTQYF
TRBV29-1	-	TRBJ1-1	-	TGCAGCGTTGAGGGACGGGGCACTGAAGCTTTCTTT	CSVEGRGTEAFF
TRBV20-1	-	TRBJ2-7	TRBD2	TGCAGTGCTGAGCGGGAGGCCAACTACGAGCAGTACTTC	CSAEREANYEQYF
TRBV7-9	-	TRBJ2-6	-	TGTGCCAGTAGTATCCTCTCTGGGGCCAACGTCCTGACTTTC	CASSILSGANVLTF
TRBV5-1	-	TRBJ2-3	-	TGCGCCAGCAGCTTGGATGGAGTGGTCCGCACAGATACGCAGTATTTT	CASSLDGVVRTDTQYF
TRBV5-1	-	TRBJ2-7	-	TGCGCCAGCAGCCCGGGACCGCTTGATGGCACCTACGAGCAGTACTTC	CASSPGPLDGTYEQYF
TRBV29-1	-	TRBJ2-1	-	TGCAGCGTTGAACCACAGTACAATGAGCAGTTCTTC	CSVEPQYNEQFF